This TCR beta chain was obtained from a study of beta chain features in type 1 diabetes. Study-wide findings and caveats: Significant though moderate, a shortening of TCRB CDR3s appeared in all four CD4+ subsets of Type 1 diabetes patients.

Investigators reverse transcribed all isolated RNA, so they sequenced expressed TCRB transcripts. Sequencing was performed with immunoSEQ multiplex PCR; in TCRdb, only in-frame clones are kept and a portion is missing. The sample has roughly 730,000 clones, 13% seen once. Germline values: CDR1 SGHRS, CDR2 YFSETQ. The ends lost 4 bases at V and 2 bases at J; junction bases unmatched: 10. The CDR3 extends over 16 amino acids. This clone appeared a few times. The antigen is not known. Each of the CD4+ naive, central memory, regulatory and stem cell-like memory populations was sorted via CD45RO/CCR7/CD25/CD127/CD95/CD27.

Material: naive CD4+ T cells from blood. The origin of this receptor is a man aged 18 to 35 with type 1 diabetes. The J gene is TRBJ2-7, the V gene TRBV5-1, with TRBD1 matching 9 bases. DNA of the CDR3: TGCGCCAGCAGCATCGGCCGGGACAGGGTAACCTACGAGCAGTACTTC. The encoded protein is CASSIGRDRVTYEQYF.